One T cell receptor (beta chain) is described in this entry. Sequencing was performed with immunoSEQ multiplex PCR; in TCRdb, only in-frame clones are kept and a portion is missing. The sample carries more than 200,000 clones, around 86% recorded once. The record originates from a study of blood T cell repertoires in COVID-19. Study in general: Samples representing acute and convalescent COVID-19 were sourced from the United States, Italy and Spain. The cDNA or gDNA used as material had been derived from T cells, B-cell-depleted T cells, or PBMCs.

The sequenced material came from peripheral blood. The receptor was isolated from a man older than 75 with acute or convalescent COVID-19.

The CDR3 spells CASSTLAGVGTDTQYF. CDR3 bases: TGCGCCAGCAGCACTTTAGCGGGAGTTGGCACAGATACGCAGTATTTT. V and J are TRBV5-1 and TRBJ2-3; 9 nucleotides align to TRBD2. The length of the CDR3 is 16 residues. Losses at the gene ends were 4 bases for V and 1 base for J; bases not matched to a gene: 7. The germline V gene encodes CDR1 SGHRS and CDR2 YFSETQ. Looking up the rest from reference TRBV5-1 and TRBJ2-3 gives the full variable domain: KAGVTQTPRYLIKTRGQQVTLSCSPISGHRSVSWYQQTPGQGLQFLFEYFSETQRNKGNFPGRFSGRQFSNSRSEMNVSTLELGDSALYLCASSTLAGVGTDTQYFGPGTRLTVL.